This TCR beta chain derives from a study of identical twins. Study-wide results and limits: Within beta out-of-frame sequences, the excess sharing observed between twins was weaker. Insertion counts were lower in abundant cord blood beta clonotypes, a trend that memory repertoires did not show.

V was trimmed by 7 bases and J by 6 bases, leaving 12 bases between them. There are 11 residues in the CDR3. Germline V gene sequence: CDR1 SQVTM, CDR2 ANQGSEA. cDNA molecules carried unique molecular identifiers, and template switching added a universal primer site. MiXCR, applied by TCRdb to the 5' RACE reads, yields one record per CDR3 protein. The table records 1.5 million to 2 million distinct CDR3 sequences, under 35% of them present only once. Concerning this clonotype itself: The antigen is unknown.

This clonotype was obtained from a newborn girl in good health. Sequencing was performed on cord blood. V usage is TRBV29-1 and J usage is TRBJ1-1; D might be TRBD1 (6 bases). The CDR3 coding sequence is TGCAGCGCACAGGGTTTAGCTGAAGCTTTCTTT. This encodes CSAQGLAEAFF.